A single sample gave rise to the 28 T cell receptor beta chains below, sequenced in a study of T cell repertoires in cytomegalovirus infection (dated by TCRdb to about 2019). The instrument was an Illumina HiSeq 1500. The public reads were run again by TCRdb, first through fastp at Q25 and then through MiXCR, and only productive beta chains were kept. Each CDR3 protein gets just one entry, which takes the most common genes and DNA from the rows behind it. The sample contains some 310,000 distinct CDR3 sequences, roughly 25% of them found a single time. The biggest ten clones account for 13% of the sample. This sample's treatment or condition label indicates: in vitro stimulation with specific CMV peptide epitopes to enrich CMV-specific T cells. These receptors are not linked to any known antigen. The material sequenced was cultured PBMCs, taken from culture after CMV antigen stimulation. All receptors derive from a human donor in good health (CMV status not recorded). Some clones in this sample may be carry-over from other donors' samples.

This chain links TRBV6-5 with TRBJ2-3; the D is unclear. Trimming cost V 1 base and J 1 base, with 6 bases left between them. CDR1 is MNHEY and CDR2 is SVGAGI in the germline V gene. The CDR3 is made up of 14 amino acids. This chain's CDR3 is CASSYLGGTDTQYF. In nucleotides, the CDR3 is TGTGCCAGCAGTTACTTGGGTGGCACAGATACGCAGTATTTT.

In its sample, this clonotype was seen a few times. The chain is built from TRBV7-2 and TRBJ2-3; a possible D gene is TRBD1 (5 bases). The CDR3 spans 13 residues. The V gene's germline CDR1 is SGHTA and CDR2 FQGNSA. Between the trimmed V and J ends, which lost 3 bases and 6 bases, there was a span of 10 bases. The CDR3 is CASSFVGVDTQYF. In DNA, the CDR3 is TGTGCCAGCAGCTTTGTAGGGGTCGATACGCAGTATTTT. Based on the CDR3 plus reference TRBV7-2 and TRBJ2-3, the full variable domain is GAGVSQSPSNKVTEKGKDVELRCDPISGHTALYWYRQSLGQGLEFLIYFQGNSAPDKSGLPSDRFSAERTGGSVSTLTIQRTQQEDSAVYLCASSFVGVDTQYFGPGTRLTVL.

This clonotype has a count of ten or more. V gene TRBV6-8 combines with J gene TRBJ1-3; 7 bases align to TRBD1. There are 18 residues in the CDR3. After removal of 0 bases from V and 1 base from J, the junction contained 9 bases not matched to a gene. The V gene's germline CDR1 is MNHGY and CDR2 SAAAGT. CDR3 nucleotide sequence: TGTGCCAGCAGTTACTCGATGTCAGGGGGATTATCTGGAAACACCATATATTTT. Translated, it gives CASSYSMSGGLSGNTIYF.

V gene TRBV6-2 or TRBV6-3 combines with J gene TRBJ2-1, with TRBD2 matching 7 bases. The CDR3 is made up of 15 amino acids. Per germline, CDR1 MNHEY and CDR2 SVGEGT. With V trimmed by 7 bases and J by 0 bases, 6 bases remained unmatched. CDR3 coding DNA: TGTGCCAGCACAGAAAGCGGGGTCTCCTACAATGAGCAGTTCTTC. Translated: CASTESGVSYNEQFF.

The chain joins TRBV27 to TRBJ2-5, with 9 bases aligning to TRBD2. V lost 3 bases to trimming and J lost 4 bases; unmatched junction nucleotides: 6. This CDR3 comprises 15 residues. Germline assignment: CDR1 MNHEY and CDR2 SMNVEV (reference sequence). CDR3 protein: CASSFSGRSRETQYF. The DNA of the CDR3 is TGTGCCAGCAGTTTCAGCGGGAGGAGTAGAGAGACCCAGTACTTC.

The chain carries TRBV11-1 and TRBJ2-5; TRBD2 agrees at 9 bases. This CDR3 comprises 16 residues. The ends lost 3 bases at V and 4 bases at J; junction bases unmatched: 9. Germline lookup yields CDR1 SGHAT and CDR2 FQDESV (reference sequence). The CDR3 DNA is TGTGCCAGCAGCTTGGCTAGCGGGATCGTCGGAGAGACCCAGTACTTC. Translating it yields CASSLASGIVGETQYF.

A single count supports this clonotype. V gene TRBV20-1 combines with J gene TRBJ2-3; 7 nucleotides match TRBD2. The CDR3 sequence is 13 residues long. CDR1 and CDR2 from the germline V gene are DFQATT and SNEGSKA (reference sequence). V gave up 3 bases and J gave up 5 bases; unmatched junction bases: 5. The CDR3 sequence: CSARWEGQDTQYF. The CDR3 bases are TGCAGTGCTAGGTGGGAGGGGCAAGATACGCAGTATTTT.

For the CDR3, the DNA is TGTGCCAGCAGCTTATACCAGGGGACCGGGGAGCTGTTTTTT. The encoded protein is CASSLYQGTGELFF. The chain recombines TRBV7-3 with TRBJ2-2; a possible D gene is TRBD1 (6 bases). There are 14 residues in the CDR3. V was clipped by 2 bases and J by 5 bases, with 9 bases between them. From germline, CDR1 is SGHTA and CDR2 FQGTGA. Using reference TRBV7-3 and TRBJ2-2 for the parts outside the CDR3, the full variable domain is GAGVSQTPSNKVTEKGKYVELRCDPISGHTALYWYRQSLGQGPEFLIYFQGTGAADDSGLPNDRFFAVRPEGSVSTLKIQRTERGDSAVYLCASSLYQGTGELFFGEGSRLTVL.

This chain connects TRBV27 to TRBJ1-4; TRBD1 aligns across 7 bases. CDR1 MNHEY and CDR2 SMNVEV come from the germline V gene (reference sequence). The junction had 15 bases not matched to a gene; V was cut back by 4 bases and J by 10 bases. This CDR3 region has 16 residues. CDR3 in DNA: TGTGCCAGCAGTTCACAGGGGTTACAGGTATTCGGAAAACTGTTTTTT. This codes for CASSSQGLQVFGKLFF.

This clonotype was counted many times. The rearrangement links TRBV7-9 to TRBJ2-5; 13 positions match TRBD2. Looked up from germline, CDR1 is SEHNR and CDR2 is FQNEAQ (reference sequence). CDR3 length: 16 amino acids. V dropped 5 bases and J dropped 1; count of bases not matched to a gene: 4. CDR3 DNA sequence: TGTGCCAGCAGCACAGGGACTAGCGGGACCCAAGAGACCCAGTACTTC. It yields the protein CASSTGTSGTQETQYF.

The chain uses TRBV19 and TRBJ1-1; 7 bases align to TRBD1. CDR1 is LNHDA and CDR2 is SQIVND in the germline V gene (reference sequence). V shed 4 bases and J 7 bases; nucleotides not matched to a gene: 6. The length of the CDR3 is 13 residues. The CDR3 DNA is TGTGCCAGTAGTACGATAACAGGGGTTGAAGCTTTCTTT. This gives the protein CASSTITGVEAFF.

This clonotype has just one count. The CDR3 DNA sequence: TGCGCCAGCAGCCAAGATCGACTAGCGGGAGATGAGCAGTTCTTC. It encodes CASSQDRLAGDEQFF. This chain links TRBV4-1 with TRBJ2-1; 12 nucleotides align to TRBD2. CDR1 MGHRA and CDR2 YSYEKL come from the germline V gene. V was pared by 0 bases and J by 8 bases, with 2 bases of the junction left unmatched. This CDR3 region has 15 residues.

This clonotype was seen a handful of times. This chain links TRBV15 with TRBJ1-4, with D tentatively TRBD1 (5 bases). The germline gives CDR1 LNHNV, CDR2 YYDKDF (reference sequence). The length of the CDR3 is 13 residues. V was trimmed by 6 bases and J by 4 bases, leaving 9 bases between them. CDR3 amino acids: CATRTGLNEKLFF. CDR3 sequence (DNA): TGTGCCACCAGAACGGGGCTTAATGAAAAACTGTTTTTT.

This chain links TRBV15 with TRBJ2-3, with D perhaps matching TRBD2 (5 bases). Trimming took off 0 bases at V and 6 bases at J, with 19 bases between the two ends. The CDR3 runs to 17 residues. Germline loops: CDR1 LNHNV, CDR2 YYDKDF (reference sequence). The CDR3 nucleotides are TGTGCCACCAGCAGAGATACAAGGCGCTCGGGGAATGATACGCAGTATTTT. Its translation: CATSRDTRRSGNDTQYF. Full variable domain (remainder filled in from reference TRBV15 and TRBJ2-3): DAMVIQNPRYQVTQFGKPVTLSCSQTLNHNVMYWYQQKSSQAPKLLFHYYDKDFNNEADTPDNFQSRRPNTSFCFLDIRSPGLGDTAMYLCATSRDTRRSGNDTQYFGPGTRLTVL.

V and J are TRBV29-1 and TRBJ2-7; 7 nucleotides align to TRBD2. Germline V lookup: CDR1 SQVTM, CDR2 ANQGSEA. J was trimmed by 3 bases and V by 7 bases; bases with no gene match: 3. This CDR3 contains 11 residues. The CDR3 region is CSASGGYEQYF. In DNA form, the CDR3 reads TGCAGCGCCTCGGGGGGCTACGAGCAGTACTTC.

CDR3 sequence: CASSQDLAGDRWESQYF. The CDR3 DNA sequence: TGCGCCAGCAGCCAAGACCTAGCGGGAGATCGATGGGAATCGCAGTATTTT. This rearrangement joins TRBV4-3 to TRBJ2-3; 10 bases match TRBD2. This CDR3 is 17 amino acids long. V lost 0 bases, J lost 10 bases, and 13 bases stayed unmatched. Per germline, CDR1 LGHNA and CDR2 YSLEER.

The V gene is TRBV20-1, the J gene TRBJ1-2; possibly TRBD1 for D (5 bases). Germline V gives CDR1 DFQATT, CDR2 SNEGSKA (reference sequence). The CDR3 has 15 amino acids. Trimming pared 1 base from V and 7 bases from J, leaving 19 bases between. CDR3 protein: CSARGEGAGTGGYTF. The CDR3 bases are TGCAGTGCTAGAGGGGAAGGGGCTGGGACGGGTGGCTACACCTTC.

The CDR3 spells CASSPLQGIRAFF. CDR3 DNA sequence: TGTGCCAGCAGCCCACTGCAGGGTATTAGGGCTTTCTTT. The chain employs TRBV11-2 and TRBJ1-1; D might be TRBD1 (5 bases). The CDR3 consists of 13 residues. CDR1 SGHAT and CDR2 FQNNGV come from the germline V gene. V lost 5 bases and J lost 11, with 18 bases in between. Together with reference TRBV11-2 and TRBJ1-1, the CDR3 gives the full variable domain: EAGVAQSPRYKIIEKRQSVAFWCNPISGHATLYWYQQILGQGPKLLIQFQNNGVVDDSQLPKDRFSAERLKGVDSTLKIQPAKLEDSAVYLCASSPLQGIRAFFGQGTRLTVV.

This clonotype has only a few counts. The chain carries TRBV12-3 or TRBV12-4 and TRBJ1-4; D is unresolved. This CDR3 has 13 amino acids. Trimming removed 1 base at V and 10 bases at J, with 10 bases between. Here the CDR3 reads CASSLGEKGKLFF. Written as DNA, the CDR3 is TGTGCCAGCAGTTTAGGGGAGAAGGGAAAACTGTTTTTT.

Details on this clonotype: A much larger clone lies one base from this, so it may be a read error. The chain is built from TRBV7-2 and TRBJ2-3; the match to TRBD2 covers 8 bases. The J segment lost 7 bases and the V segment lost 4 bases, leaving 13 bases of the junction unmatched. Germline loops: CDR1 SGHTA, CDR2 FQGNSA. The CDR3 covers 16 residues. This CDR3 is CASSSQAGAGTNTQYF. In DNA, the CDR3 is TGTGCCAGCAGCTCTCAAGCGGGAGCTGGTACAAATACGCAGTATTTT.

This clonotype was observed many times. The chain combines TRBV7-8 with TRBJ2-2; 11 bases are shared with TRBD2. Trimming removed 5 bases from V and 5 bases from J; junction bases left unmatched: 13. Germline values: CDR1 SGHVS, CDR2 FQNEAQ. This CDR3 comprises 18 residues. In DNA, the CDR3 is TGTGCCAGCAGCCCCCGATCACTAGCGGGAGCGGAAACCGGGGAGCTGTTTTTT. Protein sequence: CASSPRSLAGAETGELFF.

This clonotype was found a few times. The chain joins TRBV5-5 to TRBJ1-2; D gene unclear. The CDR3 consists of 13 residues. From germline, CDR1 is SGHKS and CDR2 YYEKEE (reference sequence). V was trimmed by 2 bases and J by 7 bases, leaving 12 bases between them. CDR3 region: CASSFSGTVGYTF. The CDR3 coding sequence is TGTGCCAGCAGCTTCTCAGGCACAGTTGGCTACACCTTC.

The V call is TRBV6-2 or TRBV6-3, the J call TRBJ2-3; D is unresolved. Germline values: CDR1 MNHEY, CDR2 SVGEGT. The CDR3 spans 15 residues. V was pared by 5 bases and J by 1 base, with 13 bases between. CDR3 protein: CASSEDWPRTDTQYF. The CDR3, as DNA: TGTGCCAGCAGTGAAGACTGGCCACGCACAGATACGCAGTATTTT.

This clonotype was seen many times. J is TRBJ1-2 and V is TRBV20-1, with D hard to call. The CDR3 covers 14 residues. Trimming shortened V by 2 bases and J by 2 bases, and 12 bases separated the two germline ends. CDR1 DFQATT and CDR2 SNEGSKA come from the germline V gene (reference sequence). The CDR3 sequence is CSARRRDRNYGYTF. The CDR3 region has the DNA TGCAGTGCTAGACGGAGGGATCGGAACTATGGCTACACCTTC.

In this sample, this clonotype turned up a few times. The CDR3 bases are TGTGCCAGCAGCTTACCCCGACAGGGTGATACGCAGTATTTT. This translates into CASSLPRQGDTQYF. This chain uses TRBV7-8 with TRBJ2-3; 7 bases fit TRBD1. The CDR3 is 14 residues long. CDR1 SGHVS and CDR2 FQNEAQ come from the germline V gene. Trimming at V came to 2 bases and at J to 6 bases, leaving 5 bases not matched to a gene.

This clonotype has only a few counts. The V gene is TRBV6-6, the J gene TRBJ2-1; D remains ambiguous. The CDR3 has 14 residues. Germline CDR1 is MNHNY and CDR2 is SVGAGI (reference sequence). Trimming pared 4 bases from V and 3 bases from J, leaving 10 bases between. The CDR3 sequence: CASSLGPGYNEQFF. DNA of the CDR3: TGTGCCAGCAGTTTAGGGCCGGGCTACAATGAGCAGTTCTTC.

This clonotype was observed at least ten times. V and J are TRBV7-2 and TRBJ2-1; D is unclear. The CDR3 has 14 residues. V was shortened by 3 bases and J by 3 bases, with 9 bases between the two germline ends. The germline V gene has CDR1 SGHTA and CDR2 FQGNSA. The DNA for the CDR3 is TGTGCCAGCAGCTTTGAACCCAGCTACAATGAGCAGTTCTTC. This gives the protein CASSFEPSYNEQFF.

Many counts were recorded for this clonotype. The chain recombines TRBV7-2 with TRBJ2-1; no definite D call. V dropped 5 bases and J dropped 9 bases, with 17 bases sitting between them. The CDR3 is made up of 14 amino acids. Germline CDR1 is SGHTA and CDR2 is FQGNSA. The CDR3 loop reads CASSMSPTRAEQFF. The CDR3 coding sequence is TGTGCCAGCAGCATGTCCCCCACGCGAGCTGAGCAGTTCTTC.